This note documents a single T cell receptor (beta chain) sequence. Antigen specificity is unknown. The sample is drawn from a study of cytomegalovirus exposure and HLA in healthy donors. Overall study results and limits: Analysis performed later showed TCR beta chains linked to HLA being more clonally expanded than equally common others.

The PCR contained 60 Vbeta and 13 Jbeta primers. The method was immunoSEQ multiplex PCR; TCRdb's version includes in-frame clones alone and lacks a portion of them. The repertoire consists of 90,000 to 150,000 clones, with around 77% occurring once and the leading ten covering less than 5.5%. The CDR3 length is 15 residues. Trimming removed 5 bases from V and 8 bases from J; junction bases left unmatched: 9. The germline V gene encodes CDR1 SGHTA and CDR2 FQGNSA. Healthy donors of bone marrow made up the group. Sequencing was done on a sample of PBMCs. The receptor comes from a man aged 50 or older in good health and CMV-seropositive. This chain links TRBV7-2 with TRBJ2-1, with 10 bases that match TRBD2. CDR3 coding DNA: TGTGCCAGCAGCCTAAGCGGGAGGGCCTATGATGAGCAGTTCTTC. Residues: CASSLSGRAYDEQFF.